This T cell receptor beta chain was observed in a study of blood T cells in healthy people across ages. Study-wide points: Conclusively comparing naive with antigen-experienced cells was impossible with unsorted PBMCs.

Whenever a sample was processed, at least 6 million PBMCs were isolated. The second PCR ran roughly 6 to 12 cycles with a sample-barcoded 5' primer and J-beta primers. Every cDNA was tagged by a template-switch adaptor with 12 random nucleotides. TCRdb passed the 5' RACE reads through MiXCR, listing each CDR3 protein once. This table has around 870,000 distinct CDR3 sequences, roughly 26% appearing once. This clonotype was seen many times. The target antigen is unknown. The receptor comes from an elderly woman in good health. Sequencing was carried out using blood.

The CDR3 spells CSVEVARGGDQYF. The DNA for the CDR3 is TGCAGCGTTGAAGTAGCGAGAGGGGGGGATCAGTACTTC. The genes are TRBV29-1 and TRBJ2-4; tentative D call: TRBD2 (7 bases). The V end was cut by 1 base, the J end by 12 bases, with 16 bases between. Germline V lookup: CDR1 SQVTM, CDR2 ANQGSEA. The CDR3 extends over 13 amino acids. Full variable domain (missing parts from reference TRBV29-1 and TRBJ2-4): SAVISQKPSRDICQRGTSLTIQCQVDSQVTMMFWYRQQPGQSLTLIATANQGSEATYESGFVIDKFPISRPNLTFSTLTVSNMSPEDSSIYLCSVEVARGGDQYFGAGTRLSVL.